This entry lists 2 T cell receptor beta chains sequenced from one sample in a study of blood T cell repertoires in COVID-19. Sequencing was performed with immunoSEQ multiplex PCR; in TCRdb, only in-frame clones are kept and a portion is missing. The sample shows over 250,000 clones, 80% to 95% of them seen only once. Material for sequencing was peripheral blood. These receptors all stem from a person under 30 with COVID-19, enrolled during active disease.

The chain employs TRBV6-5 and TRBJ1-2; D not certain. CDR3 length equals 14 residues. Looked up from germline, CDR1 is MNHEY and CDR2 is SVGAGI. Trimming stripped 8 bases from V and 1 base from J, with 14 bases between. The CDR3, as DNA: TGTGCCAGCGTTTTGCGAGATATTAACTATGGCTACACCTTC. It specifies CASVLRDINYGYTF.

The chain recombines TRBV28 with TRBJ1-5; 8 bases agree with TRBD1. Looked up from germline, CDR1 is MDHEN and CDR2 is SYDVKM. V dropped 3 bases and J dropped 6; count of bases not matched to a gene: 7. This CDR3 comprises 15 residues. This CDR3 is CASSLVQGAFQPQHF. For the CDR3, the DNA is TGTGCCAGCAGTTTGGTCCAGGGGGCTTTTCAGCCCCAGCATTTT.